This T cell receptor (beta chain) was recovered during a study of monozygotic twins with inflammatory bowel disease. TCRdb reprocessed the 5' RACE reads, with one entry per CDR3 protein and no DNA. Seen in this sample are 110,000 to 150,000 distinct CDR3 sequences; the ten most common clones hold roughly 1.2%. Sequenced input: blood. The receptor was isolated from a human donor with ulcerative colitis or Crohn's disease, or a healthy co-twin of an affected twin (not recorded which).

CDR3 residues: CASSPRGPGSGSTDTQYF. The chain combines TRBV6-1 with TRBJ2-3; TCRdb gives TRBD1 as the D gene, but with no DNA this cannot be confirmed. The germline CDR1 and CDR2 sequences are MNHNS and SASEGT. The CDR3 has 18 amino acids.